This TCR beta chain stems from a study of immune characterization of retroperitoneal liposarcoma (dated by TCRdb to between 2018 and 2021). The library was generated by PCR. Instrument used: NextSeq 500. TCRdb reran the public reads through fastp at Q25 and MiXCR, keeping productive beta chains. Merged by CDR3 protein, the rows form single entries marked with the most common genes and DNA. A total of around 19,000 distinct CDR3 sequences appear in this sample, around 38% of them only once. In total, the top ten clones hold about 7% of the sample. Sequences MNHNS (CDR1) and SASEGT (CDR2) are obtained from the germline V gene. From the cysteine through the phenylalanine, the CDR3 covers 14 amino acids. Only CDR3 DNA remains: 42 bases, in frame from the first base. Ten or more counts support this clonotype. Which antigen it targets is not known. Per-base qualities were not stored, and no clone one base away is much larger.

This receptor was taken from a male donor with retroperitoneal liposarcoma. Here the chain combines TRBV6-1 and TRBJ2-1; the D gene is perhaps TRBD1, on 6 matching bases. The J call is doubtful: the DNA matches TRBJ2-7 better. The sequenced sample was blood. The DNA reads as follows: TGTGCCAGCAGTGAATATGGGACAAACTACGAGCAGTACTTC. This gives the protein CASSEYGTNYEQYF.